Sequencing of this T cell receptor (beta chain) was carried out in a study of shared clonotypes between healthy human individuals. Overall study context: Researchers drew samples from two women and a few men aged 18 to 49. Points from the study as a whole: The represented genetic and exposure-history diversity was limited by the small number of donors.

Naive-designated CD8 cells lacked CD45RO, were positively enriched for CCR7, and omitted terminally differentiated effector memory CD45RA+ cells. On this clone: Its antigen is as yet unknown.

Measured with immunoSEQ multiplex PCR; TCRdb has only the in-frame clones, and not every one. The sample has about 2.1 million clones; approximately 94% are singletons. CDR3 length: 15 amino acids. V was shortened by 0 bases and J by 2 bases, with 9 bases between the two germline ends. Germline V CDR1 and CDR2: MGHRA, YSYEKL. The receptor's source is a man aged 18 to 35 in good health. Some clones in this sample may be carry-over from other donors' samples. V is TRBV4-1 and J is TRBJ2-3, with D maybe TRBD2 (6 bases). The sample was naive CD8+ T cells from PBMCs. The CDR3 reads CASSQELAVTDTQYF. The CDR3 DNA reads as TGCGCCAGCAGCCAAGAGTTAGCGGTCACAGATACGCAGTATTTT.